The T cell receptor beta chain under discussion was sequenced for a study of radiation and T cells in renal cell carcinoma. Whole-study results and caveats: Without pretreatment biopsies, baseline tumor clonotype presence was undetermined.

Sequencing used immunoSEQ multiplex PCR; TCRdb keeps in-frame clones, though not all of them. The sample has 75,000 to 95,000 clones, around four fifths seen once. The time point: blood 4 weeks post-SBRT, at nephrectomy. Treatment noted: 15 Gy SBRT to primary tumor, nephrectomy 4 weeks later. Nephrectomy followed 15 Gy stereotactic body radiation by 4 weeks. Radiation-treated patients gave blood at baseline, week 2 and week 4. As to this clone: Its specificity is unknown.

The sequence was obtained from a man in his fifties with renal cell carcinoma. This sample comprised blood, obtained from a patient whose treatment included radiotherapy and nephrectomy.

DNA of the CDR3: TGTGCCAGCAGCGTAGATCCGGGACAGGGAAACACCATATATTTT. Translation gives CASSVDPGQGNTIYF. This rearrangement joins TRBV9 to TRBJ1-3, with 7 positions matching TRBD1. Germline-derived CDR1 and CDR2 are SGDLS and YYNGEE. The trim removed 0 bases at V and 4 bases at J, leaving 4 bases unmatched. The CDR3 sequence is 15 residues long. The full variable domain, its missing parts supplied by reference TRBV9 and TRBJ1-3, is DSGVTQTPKHLITATGQRVTLRCSPRSGDLSVYWYQQSLDQGLQFLIQYYNGEERAKGNILERFSAQQFPDLHSELNLSSLELGDSALYFCASSVDPGQGNTIYFGEGSWLTVV.